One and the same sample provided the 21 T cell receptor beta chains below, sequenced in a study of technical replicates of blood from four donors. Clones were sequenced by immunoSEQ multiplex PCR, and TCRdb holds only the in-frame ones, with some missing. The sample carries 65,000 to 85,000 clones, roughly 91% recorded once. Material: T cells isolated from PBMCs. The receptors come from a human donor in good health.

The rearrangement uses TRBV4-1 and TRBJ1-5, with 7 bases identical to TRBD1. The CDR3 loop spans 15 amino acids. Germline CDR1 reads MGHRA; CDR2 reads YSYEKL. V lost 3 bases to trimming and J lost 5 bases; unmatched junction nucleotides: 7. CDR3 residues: CASSQRRDSDQPQHF. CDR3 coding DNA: TGCGCCAGCAGCCAGAGAAGGGACAGCGATCAGCCCCAGCATTTT.

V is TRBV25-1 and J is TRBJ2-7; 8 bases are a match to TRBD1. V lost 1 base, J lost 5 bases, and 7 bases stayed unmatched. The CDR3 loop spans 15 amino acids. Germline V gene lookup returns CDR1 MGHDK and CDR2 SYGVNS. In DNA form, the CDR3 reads TGTGCCAGCAGTGAATTAGGACAGGGTGCCGACGAGCAGTACTTC. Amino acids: CASSELGQGADEQYF.

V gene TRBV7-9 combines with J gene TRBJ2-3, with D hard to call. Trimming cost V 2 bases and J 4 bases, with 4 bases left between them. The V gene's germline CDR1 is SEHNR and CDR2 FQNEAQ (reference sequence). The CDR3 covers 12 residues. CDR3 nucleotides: TGTGCCAGCAGCTTATCGGCAGATACGCAGTATTTT. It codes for CASSLSADTQYF.

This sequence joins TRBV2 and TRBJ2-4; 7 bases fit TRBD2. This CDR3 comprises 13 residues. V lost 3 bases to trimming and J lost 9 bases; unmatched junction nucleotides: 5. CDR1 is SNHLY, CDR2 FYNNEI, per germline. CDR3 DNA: TGTGCCAGCAGTGATTCGGGGGGTAGCATTCAGTACTTC. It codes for CASSDSGGSIQYF. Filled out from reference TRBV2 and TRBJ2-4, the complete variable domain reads EPEVTQTPSHQVTQMGQEVILRCVPISNHLYFYWYRQILGQKVEFLVSFYNNEISEKSEIFDDQFSVERPDGSNFTLKIRSTKLEDSAMYFCASSDSGGSIQYFGAGTRLSVL.

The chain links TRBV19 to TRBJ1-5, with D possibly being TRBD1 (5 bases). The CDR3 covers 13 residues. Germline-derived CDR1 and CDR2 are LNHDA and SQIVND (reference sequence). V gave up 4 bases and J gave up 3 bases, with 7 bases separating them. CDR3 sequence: CASSKGFNQPQHF. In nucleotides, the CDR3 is TGTGCCAGTAGTAAGGGGTTCAATCAGCCCCAGCATTTT.

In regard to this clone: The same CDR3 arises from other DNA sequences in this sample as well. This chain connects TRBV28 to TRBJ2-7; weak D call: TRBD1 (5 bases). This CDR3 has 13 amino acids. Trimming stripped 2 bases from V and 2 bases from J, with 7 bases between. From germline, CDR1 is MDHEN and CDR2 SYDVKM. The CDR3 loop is CASSLGAPYEQYF. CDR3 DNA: TGTGCCAGCAGTTTAGGGGCTCCCTACGAGCAGTACTTC. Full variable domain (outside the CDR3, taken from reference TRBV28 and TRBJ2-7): DVKVTQSSRYLVKRTGEKVFLECVQDMDHENMFWYRQDPGLGLRLIYFSYDVKMKEKGDIPEGYSVSREKKERFSLILESASTNQTSMYLCASSLGAPYEQYFGPGTRLTVT.

The CDR3 nucleotides are TGTGCCAGTAGTCTACAGGGGGCTTATGGCTACACCTTC. Protein sequence: CASSLQGAYGYTF. The chain uses TRBV19 and TRBJ1-2, with 9 nucleotides matching TRBD1. The CDR3 runs to 13 residues. V lost 5 bases, J lost 5 bases, and 3 bases stayed unmatched. Looked up from germline, CDR1 is LNHDA and CDR2 is SQIVND (reference sequence).

CDR3 sequence: CASSTSGFRNQPQHF. In nucleotides, the CDR3 is TGTGCCAGCAGCACCTCAGGGTTTCGCAATCAGCCCCAGCATTTT. The chain is built from TRBV6-5 and TRBJ1-5; maybe TRBD1 (5 bases). The CDR3 has 15 amino acids. V lost 6 bases and J 2 bases, leaving 14 bases between the germline ends. Germline CDR1 MNHEY, CDR2 SVGAGI.

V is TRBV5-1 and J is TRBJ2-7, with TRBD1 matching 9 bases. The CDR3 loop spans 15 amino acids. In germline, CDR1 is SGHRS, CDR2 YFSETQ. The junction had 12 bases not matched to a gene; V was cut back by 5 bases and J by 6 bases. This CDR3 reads CASRIQGAPHLEQYF. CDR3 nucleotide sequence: TGCGCCAGCAGAATACAGGGGGCCCCCCATCTCGAGCAGTACTTC.

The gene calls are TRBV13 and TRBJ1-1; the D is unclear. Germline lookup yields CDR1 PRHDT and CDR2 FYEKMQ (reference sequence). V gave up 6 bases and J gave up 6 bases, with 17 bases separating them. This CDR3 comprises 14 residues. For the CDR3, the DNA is TGTGCCAGCAGTGGTGCAACTTCGATCCCTGAAGCTTTCTTT. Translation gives CASSGATSIPEAFF.

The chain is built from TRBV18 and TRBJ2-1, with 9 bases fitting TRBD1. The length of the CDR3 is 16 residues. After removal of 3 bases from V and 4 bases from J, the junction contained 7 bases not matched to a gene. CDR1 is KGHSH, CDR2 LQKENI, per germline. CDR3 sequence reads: CASSPSTGGRYNEQFF. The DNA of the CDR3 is TGTGCCAGCTCACCCTCGACAGGGGGTAGATACAATGAGCAGTTCTTC.

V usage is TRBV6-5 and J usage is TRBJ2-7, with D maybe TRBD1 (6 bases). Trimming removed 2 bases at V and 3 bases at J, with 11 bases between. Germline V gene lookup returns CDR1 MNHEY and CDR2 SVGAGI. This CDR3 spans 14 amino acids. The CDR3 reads CASSYLRGGYEQYF. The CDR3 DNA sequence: TGTGCCAGCAGTTACCTCCGAGGGGGCTACGAGCAGTACTTC.

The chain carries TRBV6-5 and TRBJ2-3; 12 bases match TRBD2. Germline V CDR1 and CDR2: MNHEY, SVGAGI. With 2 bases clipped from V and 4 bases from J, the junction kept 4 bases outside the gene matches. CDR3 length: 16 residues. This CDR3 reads CASSYLLAGGSDTQYF. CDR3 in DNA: TGTGCCAGCAGTTACCTACTAGCGGGGGGCTCAGATACGCAGTATTTT.

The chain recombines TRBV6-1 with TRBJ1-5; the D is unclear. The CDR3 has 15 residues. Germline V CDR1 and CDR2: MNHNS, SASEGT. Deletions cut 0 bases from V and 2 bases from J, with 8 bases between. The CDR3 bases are TGTGCCAGCAGTGAAGCGCCGGAGGGCAATCAGCCCCAGCATTTT. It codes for CASSEAPEGNQPQHF.

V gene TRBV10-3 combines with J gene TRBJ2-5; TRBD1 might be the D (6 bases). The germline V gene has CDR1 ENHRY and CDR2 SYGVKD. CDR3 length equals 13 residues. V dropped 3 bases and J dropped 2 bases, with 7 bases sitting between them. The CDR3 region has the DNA TGTGCCATCAGTGAACAGGGACAAGAGACCCAGTACTTC. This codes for CAISEQGQETQYF.

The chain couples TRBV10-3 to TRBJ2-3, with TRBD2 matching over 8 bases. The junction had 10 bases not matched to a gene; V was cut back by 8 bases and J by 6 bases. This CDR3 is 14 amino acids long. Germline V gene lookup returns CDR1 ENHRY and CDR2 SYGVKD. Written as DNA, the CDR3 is TGTGCCATCGGAGCGGGAGTATCTCCGGATACGCAGTATTTT. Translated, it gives CAIGAGVSPDTQYF.

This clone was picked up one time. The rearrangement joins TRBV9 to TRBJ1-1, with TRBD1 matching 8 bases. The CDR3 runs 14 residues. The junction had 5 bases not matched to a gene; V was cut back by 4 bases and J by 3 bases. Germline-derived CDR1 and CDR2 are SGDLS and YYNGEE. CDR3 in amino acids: CASSPTGADTEAFF. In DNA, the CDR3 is TGTGCCAGCAGCCCGACAGGGGCGGACACTGAAGCTTTCTTT.

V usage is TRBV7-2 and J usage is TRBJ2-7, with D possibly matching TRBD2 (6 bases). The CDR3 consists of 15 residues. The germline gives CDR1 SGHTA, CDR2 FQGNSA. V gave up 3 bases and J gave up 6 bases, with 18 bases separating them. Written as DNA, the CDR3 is TGTGCCAGCAGCTTCCAATCCGGGACTGTCGGCGAGCAGTACTTC. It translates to CASSFQSGTVGEQYF.

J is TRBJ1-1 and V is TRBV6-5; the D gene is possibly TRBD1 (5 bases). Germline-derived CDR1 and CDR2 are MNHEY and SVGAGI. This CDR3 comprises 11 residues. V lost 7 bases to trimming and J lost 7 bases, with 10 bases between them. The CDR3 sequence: CASNRRGEAFF. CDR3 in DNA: TGTGCCAGCAATAGAAGGGGTGAAGCTTTCTTT.

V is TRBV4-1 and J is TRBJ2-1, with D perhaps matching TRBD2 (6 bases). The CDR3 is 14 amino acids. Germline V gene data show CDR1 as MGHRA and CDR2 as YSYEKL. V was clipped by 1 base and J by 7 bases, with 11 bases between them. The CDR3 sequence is CASSQVTGVNEQFF. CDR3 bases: TGCGCCAGCAGCCAAGTAACGGGAGTTAATGAGCAGTTCTTC.

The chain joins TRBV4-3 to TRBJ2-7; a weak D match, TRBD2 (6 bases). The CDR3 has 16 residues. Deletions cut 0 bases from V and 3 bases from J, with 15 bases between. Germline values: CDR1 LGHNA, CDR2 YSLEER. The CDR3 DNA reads TGCGCCAGCAGCCAAGATATCGGCCAGGGAGGCTACGAGCAGTACTTC. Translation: CASSQDIGQGGYEQYF.